This T cell receptor (beta chain) originates from a study of cytomegalovirus exposure and HLA in healthy donors. Whole-study findings and limits: Roughly even sequencing depth across donors was the assumption behind the presence/absence analyses.

Per germline, CDR1 GTSNPN and CDR2 SVGIG (reference sequence). The CDR3 sequence is 12 residues long. Concerning this clone itself: Its antigen remains unknown.

Primers: 60 Vbeta forward and 13 Jbeta reverse. Sequencing was performed with immunoSEQ multiplex PCR; in TCRdb, only in-frame clones are kept and a portion is missing. The sample records 120,000 to 150,000 clones, 50% to 75% being singletons. The sequenced sample consisted of PBMCs. The chain links TRBV30 to TRBJ2-7; a possible D gene is TRBD2 (6 bases). The end of the DNA is better explained by TRBJ2-5, so the J call may be wrong. The clonotype originates from a woman in her 30s in good health and CMV-seropositive. The CDR3 reads CAWCGKVETQYF. CDR3 sequence (DNA): TGTGCCTGGTGCGGGAAGGTAGAGACCCAGTACTTC.